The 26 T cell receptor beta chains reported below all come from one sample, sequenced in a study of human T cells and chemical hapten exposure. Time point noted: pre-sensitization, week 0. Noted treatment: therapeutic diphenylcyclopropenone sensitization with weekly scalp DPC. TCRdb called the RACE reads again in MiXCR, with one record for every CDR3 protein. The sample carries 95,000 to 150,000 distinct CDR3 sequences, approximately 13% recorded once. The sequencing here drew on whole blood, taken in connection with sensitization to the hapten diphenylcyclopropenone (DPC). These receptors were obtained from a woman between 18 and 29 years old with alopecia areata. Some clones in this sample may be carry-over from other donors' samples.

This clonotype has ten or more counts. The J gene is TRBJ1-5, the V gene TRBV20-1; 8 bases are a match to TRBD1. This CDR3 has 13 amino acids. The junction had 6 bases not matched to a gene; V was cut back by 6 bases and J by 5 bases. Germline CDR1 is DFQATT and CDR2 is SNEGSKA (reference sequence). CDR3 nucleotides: TGCAGTGCAACACAGGGGGTCTATCAGCCCCAGCATTTT. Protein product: CSATQGVYQPQHF.

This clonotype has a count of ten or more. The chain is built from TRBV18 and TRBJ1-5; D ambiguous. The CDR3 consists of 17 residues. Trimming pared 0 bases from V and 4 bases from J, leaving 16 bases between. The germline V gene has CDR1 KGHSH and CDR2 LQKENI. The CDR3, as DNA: TGTGCCAGCTCACCACCATGGAGTAATCCGGGGAATCAGCCCCAGCATTTT. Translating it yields CASSPPWSNPGNQPQHF.

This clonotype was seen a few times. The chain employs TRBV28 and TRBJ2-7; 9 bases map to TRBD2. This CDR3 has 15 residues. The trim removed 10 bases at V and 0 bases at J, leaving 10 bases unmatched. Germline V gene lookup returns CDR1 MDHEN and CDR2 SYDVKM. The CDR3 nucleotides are TGTGCCATCAAAACAGAGCGGGGGGCCTCCTACGAGCAGTACTTC. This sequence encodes CAIKTERGASYEQYF.

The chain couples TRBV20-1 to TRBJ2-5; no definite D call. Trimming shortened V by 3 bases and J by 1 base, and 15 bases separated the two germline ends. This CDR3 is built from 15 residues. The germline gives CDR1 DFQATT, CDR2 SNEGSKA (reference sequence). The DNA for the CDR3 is TGCAGTGCTAGTCCGGGTGATGTTAGCCAAGAGACCCAGTACTTC. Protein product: CSASPGDVSQETQYF.

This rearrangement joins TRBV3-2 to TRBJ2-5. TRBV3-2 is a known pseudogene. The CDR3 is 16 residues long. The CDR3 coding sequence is TGTGCCAGCAGCCAAGATCACGGGCAGCCTAAAGAGACCCAGTACTTC. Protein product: CASSQDHGQPKETQYF.

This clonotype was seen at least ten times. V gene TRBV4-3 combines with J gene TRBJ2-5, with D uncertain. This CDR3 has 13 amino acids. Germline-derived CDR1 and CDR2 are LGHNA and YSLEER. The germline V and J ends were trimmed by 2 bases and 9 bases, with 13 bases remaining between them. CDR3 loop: CASSQSGTGPQYF. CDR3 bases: TGCGCCAGCAGCCAATCTGGTACCGGACCCCAGTACTTC.

CDR3: CASSHFLAGGTGELFF. The CDR3 region has the DNA TGCGCCAGCAGCCACTTTCTAGCGGGGGGAACCGGGGAGCTGTTTTTT. The rearrangement links TRBV4-3 to TRBJ2-2; TRBD2 agrees at 11 bases. The CDR3 covers 16 residues. J was trimmed by 5 bases and V by 3 bases; bases with no gene match: 5. CDR1 LGHNA and CDR2 YSLEER come from the germline V gene.

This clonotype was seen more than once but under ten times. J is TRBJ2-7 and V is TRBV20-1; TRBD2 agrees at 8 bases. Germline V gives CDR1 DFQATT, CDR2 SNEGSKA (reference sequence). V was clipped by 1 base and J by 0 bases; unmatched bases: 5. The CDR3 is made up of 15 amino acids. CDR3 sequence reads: CSARVLAGSSYEQYF. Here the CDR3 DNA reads TGCAGTGCTAGAGTCTTAGCGGGAAGCTCCTACGAGCAGTACTTC.

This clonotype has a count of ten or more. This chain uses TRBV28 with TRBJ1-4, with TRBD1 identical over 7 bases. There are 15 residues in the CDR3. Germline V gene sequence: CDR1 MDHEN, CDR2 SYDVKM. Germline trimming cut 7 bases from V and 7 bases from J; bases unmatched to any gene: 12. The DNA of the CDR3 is TGTGCCAGCATCGGGTTAAAGGGGGCTTCTGAAAAACTGTTTTTT. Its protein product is CASIGLKGASEKLFF. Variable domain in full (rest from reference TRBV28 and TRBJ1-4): DVKVTQSSRYLVKRTGEKVFLECVQDMDHENMFWYRQDPGLGLRLIYFSYDVKMKEKGDIPEGYSVSREKKERFSLILESASTNQTSMYLCASIGLKGASEKLFFGSGTQLSVL.

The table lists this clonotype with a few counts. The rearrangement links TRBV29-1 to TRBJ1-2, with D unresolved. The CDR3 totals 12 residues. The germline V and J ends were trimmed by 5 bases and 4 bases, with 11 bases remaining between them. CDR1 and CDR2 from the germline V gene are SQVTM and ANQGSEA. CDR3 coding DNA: TGCAGCGTTCGAGGCTCCTTCTATGGCTACACCTTC. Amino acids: CSVRGSFYGYTF.

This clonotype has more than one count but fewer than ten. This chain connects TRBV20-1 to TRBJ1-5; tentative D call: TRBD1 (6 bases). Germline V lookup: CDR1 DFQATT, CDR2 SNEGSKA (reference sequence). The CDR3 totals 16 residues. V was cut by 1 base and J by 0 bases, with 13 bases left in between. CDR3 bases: TGCAGTGCTAGAGCCCTAGGGGGTTATAGCAATCAGCCCCAGCATTTT. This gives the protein CSARALGGYSNQPQHF.

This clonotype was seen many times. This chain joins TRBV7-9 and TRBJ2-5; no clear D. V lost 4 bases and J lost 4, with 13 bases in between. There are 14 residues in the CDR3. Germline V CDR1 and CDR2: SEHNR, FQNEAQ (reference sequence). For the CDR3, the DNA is TGTGCCAGCAGCTCCGGCTCTAGTATAGAGACCCAGTACTTC. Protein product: CASSSGSSIETQYF. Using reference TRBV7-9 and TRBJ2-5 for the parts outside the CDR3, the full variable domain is DTGVSQNPRHKITKRGQNVTFRCDPISEHNRLYWYRQTLGQGPEFLTYFQNEAQLEKSRLLSDRFSAERPKGSFSTLEIQRTEQGDSAMYLCASSSGSSIETQYFGPGTRLLVL.

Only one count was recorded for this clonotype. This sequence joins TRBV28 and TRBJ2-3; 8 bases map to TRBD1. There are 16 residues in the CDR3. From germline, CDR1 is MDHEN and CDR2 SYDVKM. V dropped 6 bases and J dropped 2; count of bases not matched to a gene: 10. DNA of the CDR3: TGTGCCAGCAGCCGACGACCGGGACAGGCCACAGATACGCAGTATTTT. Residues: CASSRRPGQATDTQYF. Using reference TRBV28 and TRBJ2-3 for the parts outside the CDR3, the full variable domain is DVKVTQSSRYLVKRTGEKVFLECVQDMDHENMFWYRQDPGLGLRLIYFSYDVKMKEKGDIPEGYSVSREKKERFSLILESASTNQTSMYLCASSRRPGQATDTQYFGPGTRLTVL.

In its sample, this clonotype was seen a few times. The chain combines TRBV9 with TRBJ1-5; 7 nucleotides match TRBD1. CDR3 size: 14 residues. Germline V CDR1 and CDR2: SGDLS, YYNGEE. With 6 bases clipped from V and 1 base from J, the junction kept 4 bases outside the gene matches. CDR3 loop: CASKGARSNQPQHF. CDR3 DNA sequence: TGTGCCAGCAAGGGGGCGAGAAGCAATCAGCCCCAGCATTTT.

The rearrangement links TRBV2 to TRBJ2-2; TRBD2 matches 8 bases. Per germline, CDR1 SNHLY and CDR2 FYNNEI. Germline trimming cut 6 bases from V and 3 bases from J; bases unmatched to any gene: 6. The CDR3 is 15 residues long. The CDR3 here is CASRAGGAYTGELFF. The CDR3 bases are TGTGCCAGCAGGGCCGGGGGGGCCTACACCGGGGAGCTGTTTTTT.

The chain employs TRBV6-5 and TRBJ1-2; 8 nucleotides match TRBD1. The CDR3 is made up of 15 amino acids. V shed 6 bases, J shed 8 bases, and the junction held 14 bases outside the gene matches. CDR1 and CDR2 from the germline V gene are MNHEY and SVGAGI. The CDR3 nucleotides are TGTGCCAGCAGACAGGGGGGTCAGGGTGGGATCGGCTACACCTTC. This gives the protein CASRQGGQGGIGYTF.

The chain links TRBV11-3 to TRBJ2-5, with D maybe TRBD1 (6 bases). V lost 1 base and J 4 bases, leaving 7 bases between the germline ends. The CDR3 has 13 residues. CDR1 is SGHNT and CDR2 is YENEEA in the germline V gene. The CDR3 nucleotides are TGTGCCAGCAGCTTAGCAGGGGTAGAGACCCAGTACTTC. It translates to CASSLAGVETQYF. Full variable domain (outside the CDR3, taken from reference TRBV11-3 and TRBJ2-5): EAGVVQSPRYKIIEKKQPVAFWCNPISGHNTLYWYLQNLGQGPELLIRYENEEAVDDSQLPKDRFSAERLKGVDSTLKIQPAELGDSAVYLCASSLAGVETQYFGPGTRLLVL.

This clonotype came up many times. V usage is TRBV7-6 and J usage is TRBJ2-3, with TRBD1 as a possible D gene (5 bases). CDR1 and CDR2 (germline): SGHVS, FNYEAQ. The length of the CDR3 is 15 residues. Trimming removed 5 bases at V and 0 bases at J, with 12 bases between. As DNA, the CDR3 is TGTGCCAGCAGCCCCCGACAGCTAAGCACAGATACGCAGTATTTT. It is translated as CASSPRQLSTDTQYF.

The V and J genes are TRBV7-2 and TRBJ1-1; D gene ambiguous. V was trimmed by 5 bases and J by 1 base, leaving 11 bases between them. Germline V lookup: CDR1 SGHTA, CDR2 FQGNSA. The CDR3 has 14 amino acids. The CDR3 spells CASSRMARNTEAFF. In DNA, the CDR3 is TGTGCCAGCAGCCGGATGGCTCGGAACACTGAAGCTTTCTTT.

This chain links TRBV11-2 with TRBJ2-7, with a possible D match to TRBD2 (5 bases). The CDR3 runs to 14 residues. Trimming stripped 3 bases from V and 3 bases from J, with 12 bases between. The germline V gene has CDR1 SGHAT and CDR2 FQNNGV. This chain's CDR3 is CASSLIGLDYEQYF. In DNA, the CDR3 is TGTGCCAGCAGCTTGATAGGACTGGACTACGAGCAGTACTTC.

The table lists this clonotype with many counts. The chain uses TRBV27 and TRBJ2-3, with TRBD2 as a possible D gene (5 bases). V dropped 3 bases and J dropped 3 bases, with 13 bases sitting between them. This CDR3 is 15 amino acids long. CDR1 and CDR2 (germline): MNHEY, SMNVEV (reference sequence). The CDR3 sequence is CASSLNPRGTDTQYF. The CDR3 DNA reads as TGTGCCAGCAGTTTGAATCCCAGAGGGACAGATACGCAGTATTTT.

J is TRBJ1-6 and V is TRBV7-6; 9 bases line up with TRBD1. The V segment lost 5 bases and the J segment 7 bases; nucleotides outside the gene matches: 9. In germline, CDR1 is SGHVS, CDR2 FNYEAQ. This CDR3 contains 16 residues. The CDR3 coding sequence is TGTGCCAGCAGCCCAGACCCGACAGGGGGAAATTCACCCCTCCACTTT. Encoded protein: CASSPDPTGGNSPLHF.

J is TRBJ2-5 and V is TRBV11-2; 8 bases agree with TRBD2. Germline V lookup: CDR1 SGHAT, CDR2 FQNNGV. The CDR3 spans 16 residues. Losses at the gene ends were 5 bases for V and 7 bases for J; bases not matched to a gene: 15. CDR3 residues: CASSPSSGALQGTQYF. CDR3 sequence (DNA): TGTGCCAGCAGCCCAAGTAGCGGGGCCCTTCAGGGGACCCAGTACTTC.

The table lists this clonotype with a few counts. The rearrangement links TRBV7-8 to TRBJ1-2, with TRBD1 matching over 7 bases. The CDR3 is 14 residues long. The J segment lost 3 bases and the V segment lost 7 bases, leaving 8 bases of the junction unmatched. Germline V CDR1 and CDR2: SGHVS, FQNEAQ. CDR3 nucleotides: TGTGCCAGCACACGGACAGGAGTGGACTATGGCTACACCTTC. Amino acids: CASTRTGVDYGYTF.

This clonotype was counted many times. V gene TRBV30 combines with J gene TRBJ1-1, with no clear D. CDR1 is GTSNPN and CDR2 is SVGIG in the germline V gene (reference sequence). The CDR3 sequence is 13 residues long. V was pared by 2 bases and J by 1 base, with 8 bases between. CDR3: CAWSLHGNTEAFF. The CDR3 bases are TGTGCCTGGAGTCTTCATGGGAACACTGAAGCTTTCTTT.

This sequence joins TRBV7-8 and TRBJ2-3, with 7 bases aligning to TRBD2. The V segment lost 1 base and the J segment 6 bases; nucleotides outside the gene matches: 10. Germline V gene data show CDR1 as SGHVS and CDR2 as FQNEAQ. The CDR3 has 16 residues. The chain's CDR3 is CASSLVGVQGGDTQYF. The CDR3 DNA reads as TGTGCCAGCAGCTTAGTTGGGGTCCAGGGAGGGGATACGCAGTATTTT.